These 28 T cell receptor beta chains originate from one sample sequenced in a study of blood T cell repertoires in COVID-19. Assay used: immunoSEQ multiplex PCR; TCRdb lists only in-frame clones, some missing. The data hold 89,000 or so clones, with approximately 85% observed a single time. Sequences were obtained from peripheral blood. These receptors came from a human donor in a cohort sampled during active COVID-19.

This sequence joins TRBV7-9 and TRBJ2-2; TRBD2 agrees at 12 bases. CDR1 and CDR2 from the germline V gene are SEHNR and FQNEAQ (reference sequence). V trimming: 5 bases; J trimming: 1 base; junction bases outside the gene matches: 2. The CDR3 is 16 amino acids. CDR3 protein: CASSPTSGRNTGELFF. The CDR3 DNA reads TGTGCCAGCAGCCCGACTAGCGGGAGGAACACCGGGGAGCTGTTTTTT.

The J gene is TRBJ1-3, the V gene TRBV30; 7 nucleotides agree with TRBD1. Germline CDR1 reads GTSNPN; CDR2 reads SVGIG (reference sequence). The CDR3 spans 13 residues. Trimming cost V 0 bases and J 4 bases; bases outside gene matches: 0. CDR3 loop: CAWSVQGGNTIYF. CDR3 DNA: TGTGCCTGGAGTGTACAGGGGGGAAACACCATATATTTT.

CDR3 in amino acids: CSAGTANSPLHF. The CDR3 bases are TGCAGCGCCGGGACAGCTAATTCACCCCTCCACTTT. The genes are TRBV29-1 and TRBJ1-6, with 7 bases that match TRBD1. The trim removed 7 bases at V and 6 bases at J, leaving 3 bases unmatched. Germline lookup yields CDR1 SQVTM and CDR2 ANQGSEA. The CDR3 has 12 residues.

This chain joins TRBV7-9 and TRBJ2-7, with TRBD1 matching 7 bases. The CDR3 sequence is 15 residues long. Per germline, CDR1 SEHNR and CDR2 FQNEAQ (reference sequence). The J segment lost 5 bases and the V segment lost 1 base, leaving 8 bases of the junction unmatched. CDR3 DNA sequence: TGTGCCAGCAGCTTAGGTGGCCAGGGGGAACACGAGCAGTACTTC. Protein: CASSLGGQGEHEQYF.

This clone appeared a single time. V gene TRBV19 combines with J gene TRBJ1-1, with unresolved D. Germline V CDR1 and CDR2: LNHDA, SQIVND (reference sequence). The CDR3 is made up of 13 amino acids. V was shortened by 5 bases and J by 1 base, with 8 bases between the two germline ends. As DNA, the CDR3 is TGTGCCAGTAGTCCTGCACAGAACACTGAAGCTTTCTTT. It codes for CASSPAQNTEAFF.

This sequence joins TRBV12-3 or TRBV12-4 and TRBJ2-5; D might be TRBD2 (5 bases). V was shortened by 6 bases and J by 5 bases, with 10 bases between the two germline ends. CDR3 length equals 12 residues. CDR3 DNA sequence: TGTGCCAGCAGGGGAGCACTCGAGACCCAGTACTTC. Translating gives CASRGALETQYF.

This chain joins TRBV24-1 and TRBJ1-5; D gene uncertain. The germline V gene has CDR1 KGHDR and CDR2 SFDVKD. The ends were cut back, 9 bases at V and 3 bases at J, with 17 bases in the middle. The CDR3 runs to 15 residues. CDR3 coding DNA: TGTGCCACCGCAGGAGGCAGGCGTGCCAATCAGCCCCAGCATTTT. Translating gives CATAGGRRANQPQHF.

The chain has TRBV28 and TRBJ1-1; D call uncertain. CDR1 is MDHEN and CDR2 is SYDVKM in the germline V gene. With 5 bases removed from V and 2 bases from J, the gap between germline ends came to 15 bases. This CDR3 is 15 amino acids long. The CDR3, as DNA: TGTGCCAGCAGTACCCTTGAGGGAGTTAACACTGAAGCTTTCTTT. Its protein product is CASSTLEGVNTEAFF.

The J gene is TRBJ2-7, the V gene TRBV7-9; D is undetermined. Germline V lookup: CDR1 SEHNR, CDR2 FQNEAQ (reference sequence). This CDR3 is built from 11 residues. The V gene lost 0 bases and the J gene lost 8 bases, with 5 bases spanning the gap. As DNA, the CDR3 is TGTGCCAGCAGCTTAGCGTTTAAGCAGTACTTC. The encoded protein is CASSLAFKQYF. The full variable domain, rest sourced from reference TRBV7-9 and TRBJ2-7, is DTGVSQNPRHKITKRGQNVTFRCDPISEHNRLYWYRQTLGQGPEFLTYFQNEAQLEKSRLLSDRFSAERPKGSFSTLEIQRTEQGDSAMYLCASSLAFKQYFGPGTRLTVT.

The chain employs TRBV19 and TRBJ1-5; D not resolved. Germline assignment: CDR1 LNHDA and CDR2 SQIVND (reference sequence). Trimming cost V 4 bases and J 5 bases, with 6 bases left between them. This CDR3 is 12 amino acids long. As DNA, the CDR3 is TGTGCCAGTAGTAGACAAGATCAGCCCCAGCATTTT. Residues: CASSRQDQPQHF. The variable domain in full, completed from reference TRBV19 and TRBJ1-5, reads DGGITQSPKYLFRKEGQNVTLSCEQNLNHDAMYWYRQDPGQGLRLIYYSQIVNDFQKGDIAEGYSVSREKKESFPLTVTSAQKNPTAFYLCASSRQDQPQHFGDGTRLSIL.

This clone appeared once. This chain links TRBV10-3 with TRBJ2-1; 12 bases agree with TRBD2. Unmatched junction bases numbered 2, after V lost 6 bases and J lost 2 bases. The CDR3 contains 15 residues. Germline CDR1 and CDR2: ENHRY and SYGVKD. Here the CDR3 DNA reads TGTGCCATCAGCGGACTAGCGGGGACCTACAATGAGCAGTTCTTC. This translates into CAISGLAGTYNEQFF.

CDR3 nucleotides: TGTGCCAGCACCGCGGGCTTAGAGCAGTACTTC. Its translation: CASTAGLEQYF. The genes are TRBV5-6 and TRBJ2-7; D may be TRBD2 (5 bases). From germline, CDR1 is SGHDT and CDR2 YYEEEE. V shed 6 bases and J shed 7 bases, with 11 bases lying between them. The CDR3 is made up of 11 amino acids.

This clone appeared once. The chain is built from TRBV5-1 and TRBJ1-5; unclear D gene. The germline CDR1 and CDR2 sequences are SGHRS and YFSETQ. This CDR3 has 15 residues. V was trimmed by 0 bases and J by 9 bases, leaving 16 bases between them. In DNA form, the CDR3 reads TGCGCCAGCAGCTTGGAGGGCGCGGGGTTGGGGCCCCAGCATTTT. Translated: CASSLEGAGLGPQHF. The entire variable domain, with the rest obtained from reference TRBV5-1 and TRBJ1-5, is as follows: KAGVTQTPRYLIKTRGQQVTLSCSPISGHRSVSWYQQTPGQGLQFLFEYFSETQRNKGNFPGRFSGRQFSNSRSEMNVSTLELGDSALYLCASSLEGAGLGPQHFGDGTRLSIL.

This clone is medium-sized in the sample. V gene TRBV25-1 combines with J gene TRBJ2-5, with a possible D match to TRBD2 (6 bases). Trimming took 6 bases from V and 4 from J, leaving 12 bases between them. There are 13 residues in the CDR3. Germline lookup yields CDR1 MGHDK and CDR2 SYGVNS. The CDR3, as DNA: TGTGCCAGCAGGCAAGGGCGGGGAGAGACCCAGTACTTC. Translated: CASRQGRGETQYF.

The rearrangement joins TRBV24-1 to TRBJ2-2; 9 bases are a match to TRBD1. The CDR3 extends over 16 amino acids. CDR1 KGHDR and CDR2 SFDVKD come from the germline V gene. The V gene end was trimmed by 1 base and the J gene end by 6 bases; junction bases not matched to a gene: 5. The CDR3 here is CATSDFGQGRAGELFF. The CDR3 bases are TGTGCCACCAGTGATTTCGGACAGGGGCGGGCCGGGGAGCTGTTTTTT.

The chain links TRBV2 to TRBJ1-1, with 8 bases matching TRBD1. CDR3 length: 14 residues. Germline CDR1 is SNHLY and CDR2 is FYNNEI. V dropped 5 bases and J dropped 1; count of bases not matched to a gene: 3. Written as DNA, the CDR3 is TGTGCCAGCAGTCTGGGACAGGCGAACACTGAAGCTTTCTTT. Residues: CASSLGQANTEAFF.

The gene calls are TRBV7-2 and TRBJ2-3; 7 bases fit TRBD2. CDR3 length: 13 residues. The junction had 4 bases not matched to a gene; V was cut back by 5 bases and J by 5 bases. Germline CDR1 and CDR2: SGHTA and FQGNSA. The CDR3 DNA reads as TGTGCCAGCAGCCGAGGACTAGTAGATACGCAGTATTTT. Translating gives CASSRGLVDTQYF.

The chain employs TRBV10-3 and TRBJ1-5; possibly TRBD1 for D (5 bases). V dropped 4 bases and J dropped 2 bases, with 15 bases sitting between them. This CDR3 spans 16 amino acids. CDR1 is ENHRY, CDR2 SYGVKD, per germline. CDR3 in DNA: TGTGCCATCAGTGCCCAAAAGGGACTGGGCAATCAGCCCCAGCATTTT. Protein product: CAISAQKGLGNQPQHF.

The chain joins TRBV5-6 to TRBJ1-2, with D unresolved. Germline-derived CDR1 and CDR2 are SGHDT and YYEEEE. The CDR3 is 13 amino acids. V was pared by 0 bases and J by 3 bases, with 6 bases between. CDR3 protein: CASSLGAHYGYTF. The CDR3 nucleotides read TGTGCCAGCAGCTTGGGAGCGCACTATGGCTACACCTTC.

V usage is TRBV20-1 and J usage is TRBJ2-7, with 9 positions matching TRBD2. CDR3 length: 15 residues. Trimming took 3 bases from V and 2 from J; bases not matched to a gene: 8. Germline V gene sequence: CDR1 DFQATT, CDR2 SNEGSKA (reference sequence). CDR3 sequence (DNA): TGCAGTGCTAGTGACGAGCGGGGGGAACCCTACGAGCAGTACTTC. As protein: CSASDERGEPYEQYF.

CDR3 region: CASSSDGTSTDTQYF. The CDR3 DNA sequence: TGTGCCAGCAGCTCTGACGGGACAAGCACAGATACGCAGTATTTT. The chain combines TRBV5-5 with TRBJ2-3, with D possibly being TRBD1 (6 bases). This CDR3 comprises 15 residues. The germline CDR1 and CDR2 sequences are SGHKS and YYEKEE (reference sequence). The V end was cut by 3 bases, the J end by 0 bases, with 11 bases between.

The genes are TRBV30 and TRBJ2-5; 7 nucleotides match TRBD2. CDR3 size: 12 residues. Germline CDR1 and CDR2: GTSNPN and SVGIG (reference sequence). The J segment lost 5 bases and the V segment lost 5 bases, leaving 5 bases of the junction unmatched. In DNA form, the CDR3 reads TGTGCCTGGGGTAACGGGGGGGAGACCCAGTACTTC. Residues: CAWGNGGETQYF. Complete variable domain (other parts from reference TRBV30 and TRBJ2-5): SQTIHQWPATLVQPVGSPLSLECTVEGTSNPNLYWYRQAAGRGLQLLFYSVGIGQISSEVPQNLSASRPQDRQFILSSKKLLLSDSGFYLCAWGNGGETQYFGPGTRLLVL.

The chain has TRBV25-1 and TRBJ1-2; D is possibly TRBD1 (5 bases). This CDR3 spans 13 amino acids. Trimming took 4 bases from V and 4 from J, leaving 10 bases between them. Germline CDR1 reads MGHDK; CDR2 reads SYGVNS. CDR3 region: CASSVTGTYGYTF. For the CDR3, the DNA is TGTGCCAGCAGTGTTACAGGTACCTATGGCTACACCTTC.

The genes are TRBV11-3 and TRBJ2-2; TRBD1 might be the D (5 bases). The germline gives CDR1 SGHNT, CDR2 YENEEA. Trimming removed 6 bases from V and 5 bases from J, with 22 bases in between. The CDR3 runs to 17 residues. CDR3 DNA sequence: TGTGCCAGCAGTCCATTCCCTGCAGGGTTGGGAACCGGGGAGCTGTTTTTT. Protein product: CASSPFPAGLGTGELFF.

The chain joins TRBV29-1 to TRBJ2-1; TRBD2 matches 9 bases. This CDR3 comprises 16 residues. Germline CDR1 SQVTM, CDR2 ANQGSEA. V was clipped by 1 base and J by 0 bases; unmatched bases: 4. The CDR3 nucleotides read TGCAGCGTTGAAGGGACTAGCGCCAGCTCCTACAATGAGCAGTTCTTC. This sequence encodes CSVEGTSASSYNEQFF.

The V and J genes are TRBV25-1 and TRBJ2-7; 7 nucleotides match TRBD2. Germline CDR1 and CDR2: MGHDK and SYGVNS. The V segment lost 10 bases and the J segment 2 bases; nucleotides outside the gene matches: 8. The CDR3 spans 13 residues. The CDR3 nucleotides read TGTGCCATCGGGGGAGCGGGAACCTACGAGCAGTACTTC. Translation gives CAIGGAGTYEQYF.

V gene TRBV7-9 combines with J gene TRBJ2-7; weak D call: TRBD1 (5 bases). Germline V gives CDR1 SEHNR, CDR2 FQNEAQ (reference sequence). The CDR3 totals 15 residues. Trimming pared 6 bases from V and 0 bases from J, leaving 15 bases between. CDR3 coding DNA: TGTGCCAGCAGAACAACAGGTGAAAGCTCCTACGAGCAGTACTTC. As protein: CASRTTGESSYEQYF.

The chain has TRBV18 and TRBJ2-1, with 10 bases aligning to TRBD2. The CDR3 has 14 residues. V lost 6 bases, J lost 7 bases, and 6 bases stayed unmatched. In germline, CDR1 is KGHSH, CDR2 LQKENI. The CDR3, as DNA: TGTGCCAGCTCTATTGCTAGCGGGAGTAATGAGCAGTTCTTC. As protein: CASSIASGSNEQFF. Together with reference TRBV18 and TRBJ2-1, the CDR3 gives the full variable domain: NAGVMQNPRHLVRRRGQEARLRCSPMKGHSHVYWYRQLPEEGLKFMVYLQKENIIDESGMPKERFSAEFPKEGPSILRIQQVVRGDSAAYFCASSIASGSNEQFFGPGTRLTVL.